Included here is one T cell receptor (beta chain) sequence, with context. The data are from a study of T cell responses to AZD1222 COVID-19 vaccine. Data came from immunoSEQ multiplex PCR; TCRdb stores just in-frame clones and leaves some out. The repertoire holds 100,000 to 150,000 clones, with approximately 90% as singletons. The origin of this receptor is an adult who received the AZD1222 COVID-19 vaccine. This material consisted of peripheral blood, taken 28 days after the second AZD1222 dose.

The CDR3 nucleotides read TGCGCCAGCAGTCAGCAGGCGCTGGGTTTTGAAAAACTGTTTTTT. Translation gives CASSQQALGFEKLFF. This sequence joins TRBV23-1 and TRBJ1-4; D uncertain. TRBV23-1 is an open reading frame, and its role is uncertain. The V and J ends lost 3 bases and 7 bases respectively, with 15 bases between them. The CDR3 extends over 15 amino acids.